This entry describes one T cell receptor beta chain. The antigen remains undetermined. This record belongs to a study of monozygotic twins with inflammatory bowel disease. General study points: No discrimination was achieved between different T cell subtypes. IBD patients shared fewer clonotypes with others than healthy twins, especially with disease activity.

cDNA was produced in eight separate reactions per sample. Researchers used template switching to add UMIs featuring a 6-nucleotide sample barcode. TCRdb re-called the 5' RACE reads and gives one entry per CDR3 protein, without DNA. The sample table includes 440,000 or so distinct CDR3 sequences. Germline values: CDR1 SEHNR, CDR2 FQNEAQ (reference sequence). This CDR3 has 15 residues. The TCR was taken from a human donor with ulcerative colitis or Crohn's disease, or a healthy co-twin of an affected twin (not recorded which). Specimen: blood. The rearrangement uses TRBV7-9 and TRBJ2-2; the TCRdb call, TRBD1, lacks DNA for checking. The CDR3 sequence: CASSRTGGSTGELFF.